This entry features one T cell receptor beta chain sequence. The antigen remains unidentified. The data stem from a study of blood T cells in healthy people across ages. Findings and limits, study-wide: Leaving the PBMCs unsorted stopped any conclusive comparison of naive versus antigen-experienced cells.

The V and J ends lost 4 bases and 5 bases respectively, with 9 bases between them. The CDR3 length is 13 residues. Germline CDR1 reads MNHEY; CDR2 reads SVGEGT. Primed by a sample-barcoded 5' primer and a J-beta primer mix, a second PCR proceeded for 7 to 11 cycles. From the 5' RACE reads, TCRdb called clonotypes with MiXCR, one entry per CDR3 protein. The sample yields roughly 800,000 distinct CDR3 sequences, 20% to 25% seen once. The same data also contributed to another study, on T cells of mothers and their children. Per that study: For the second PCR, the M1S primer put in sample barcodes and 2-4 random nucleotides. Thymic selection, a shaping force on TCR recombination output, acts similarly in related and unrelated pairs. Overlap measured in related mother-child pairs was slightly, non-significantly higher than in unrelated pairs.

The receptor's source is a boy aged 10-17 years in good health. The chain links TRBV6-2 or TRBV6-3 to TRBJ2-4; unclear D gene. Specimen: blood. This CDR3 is CASSSDGENIQYF. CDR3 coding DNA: TGTGCCAGCAGTTCTGACGGAGAAAACATTCAGTACTTC.